One sample yielded the 13 T cell receptor beta chains listed below, sequenced in a study of T cells after yellow fever vaccination. TCRdb re-called the 5' RACE reads with MiXCR, one entry per CDR3 protein. The sample consists of 500,000 to 700,000 distinct CDR3 sequences, under 25% of them appearing once. The specimen was PBMCs, collected 15 days after the yellow fever booster vaccination. These receptors all come from a man aged 25 to 45 who received the YFV17D yellow fever vaccine.

This clonotype occurred a few times. V is TRBV5-1 and J is TRBJ2-7, with TRBD1 matching over 10 bases. This CDR3 is built from 15 residues. Germline-derived CDR1 and CDR2 are SGHRS and YFSETQ. The ends lost 5 bases at V and 3 bases at J; junction bases unmatched: 8. CDR3 protein: CASRLPGTGVYEQYF. CDR3 nucleotide sequence: TGCGCCAGCAGATTGCCCGGGACAGGGGTCTACGAGCAGTACTTC.

The CDR3 sequence: CASSQRAIEQYF. The CDR3 bases are TGTGCCAGCAGTCAAAGGGCGATCGAGCAGTACTTC. The J gene is TRBJ2-7, the V gene TRBV28, with D unclear. The length of the CDR3 is 12 residues. The V and J ends lost 5 bases and 6 bases respectively, with 11 bases between them. The germline V gene has CDR1 MDHEN and CDR2 SYDVKM.

The rearrangement joins TRBV5-1 to TRBJ2-2, with D hard to call. Per the germline V gene, CDR1 is SGHRS and CDR2 is YFSETQ. The ends were cut back, 2 bases at V and 3 bases at J, with 11 bases in the middle. The CDR3 contains 15 residues. The CDR3 DNA reads TGCGCCAGCAGCTTTGGTAGTCCGTACACCGGGGAGCTGTTTTTT. It specifies CASSFGSPYTGELFF.

The chain is built from TRBV6-9 and TRBJ2-7; tentatively, D is TRBD1 (6 bases). There are 13 residues in the CDR3. CDR1 and CDR2 (germline): MNHGY, SVAAGI. The CDR3 DNA is TGTGAGTTGAGCTGGACAGACTCTTACGAGCAGTACTTC. Translation: CELSWTDSYEQYF.

This rearrangement joins TRBV7-3 to TRBJ2-3; D not resolved. V dropped 4 bases and J dropped 4 bases, with 12 bases sitting between them. This CDR3 has 14 residues. CDR1 and CDR2 (germline): SGHTA, FQGTGA. CDR3 nucleotides: TGTGCCAGCAGCTCCCGACCGTTGGCAGATACGCAGTATTTT. Translating gives CASSSRPLADTQYF.

The CDR3 nucleotides are TGTGCCAGCAGACCCGGACACCGTTACGAGCAGTACTTC. Amino acid sequence: CASRPGHRYEQYF. V and J are TRBV27 and TRBJ2-7; the D gene is possibly TRBD1 (5 bases). V dropped 6 bases and J dropped 4 bases, with 13 bases sitting between them. Germline-derived CDR1 and CDR2 are MNHEY and SMNVEV (reference sequence). The CDR3 is 13 residues long.

The chain is built from TRBV7-2 and TRBJ2-7; D gene unclear. Germline V gene lookup returns CDR1 SGHTA and CDR2 FQGNSA. The CDR3 covers 14 residues. Deletions cut 1 base from V and 7 bases from J, with 14 bases between. Here the CDR3 DNA reads TGTGCCAGCAGCTTAGAAGGCAGGCTCGGGGAGCAGTACTTC. Translation gives CASSLEGRLGEQYF.

This clonotype appeared a few times. This chain joins TRBV21-1 and TRBJ2-1. TRBV21-1 is termed a pseudogene. The CDR3 runs to 14 residues. The CDR3 reads CASSKEGSHNEQFF. CDR3 DNA sequence: TGTGCCAGCAGCAAAGAGGGTTCCCACAATGAGCAGTTCTTC.

V gene TRBV2 combines with J gene TRBJ2-5, with 12 bases fitting TRBD1. Germline trimming cut 6 bases from V and 5 bases from J; bases unmatched to any gene: 4. The CDR3 consists of 14 residues. Germline V gene sequence: CDR1 SNHLY, CDR2 FYNNEI. The CDR3 nucleotides are TGTGCCAGCAGCGGGGACAGGGGGCAGGAGACCCAGTACTTC. It yields the protein CASSGDRGQETQYF.

This clonotype has just a few counts. The V call is TRBV7-6, the J call TRBJ2-3; tentatively, D is TRBD2 (6 bases). CDR3 length: 16 residues. Germline CDR1 and CDR2: SGHVS and FNYEAQ. V was trimmed by 3 bases and J by 6 bases, leaving 19 bases between them. CDR3 nucleotides: TGTGCCAGCAGCTTGAGAGAAGCGGGCGGAAGGGATACGCAGTATTTT. It specifies CASSLREAGGRDTQYF. Based on the CDR3 plus reference TRBV7-6 and TRBJ2-3, the full variable domain is GAGVSQSPRYKVTKRGQDVALRCDPISGHVSLYWYRQALGQGPEFLTYFNYEAQQDKSGLPNDRFSAERPEGSISTLTIQRTEQRDSAMYRCASSLREAGGRDTQYFGPGTRLTVL.

This clonotype appeared once. The V call is TRBV29-1, the J call TRBJ1-1, with D hard to call. Deletions cut 6 bases from V and 7 bases from J, with 12 bases between. This CDR3 is 11 amino acids long. Germline-derived CDR1 and CDR2 are SQVTM and ANQGSEA. CDR3 bases: TGCAGCGTAAGGGTGTTCGGTGAAGCTTTCTTT. Translated: CSVRVFGEAFF.

This clonotype was found a few times. This sequence joins TRBV18 and TRBJ2-5; D uncertain. Germline V lookup: CDR1 KGHSH, CDR2 LQKENI. Between the trimmed V and J ends, which lost 0 bases and 2 bases, there was a span of 7 bases. This CDR3 comprises 14 residues. The CDR3 loop reads CASSPPVGQETQYF. CDR3 nucleotide sequence: TGTGCCAGCTCACCACCGGTGGGGCAAGAGACCCAGTACTTC. The full variable domain, in which reference TRBV18 and TRBJ2-5 provide the parts outside the CDR3, is NAGVMQNPRHLVRRRGQEARLRCSPMKGHSHVYWYRQLPEEGLKFMVYLQKENIIDESGMPKERFSAEFPKEGPSILRIQQVVRGDSAAYFCASSPPVGQETQYFGPGTRLLVL.

This chain uses TRBV25-1 with TRBJ2-7; TRBD1 is a possible D gene (6 bases). The CDR3 is 14 amino acids. Trimming pared 5 bases from V and 1 base from J, leaving 12 bases between. CDR1 is MGHDK and CDR2 is SYGVNS in the germline V gene. The CDR3 nucleotides are TGTGCCAGCAGTACCGGGACAAATTCCTACGAGCAGTACTTC. Protein product: CASSTGTNSYEQYF.